The rows below give T cell receptor beta chains drawn from one sample of a study of cytomegalovirus exposure and HLA in healthy donors. This table comes from immunoSEQ multiplex PCR, and its TCRdb copy is limited to in-frame clones, with some not included. The sample shows roughly 120,000 clones, over 65% of them seen only once. Sequences were obtained from PBMCs. The receptors derive from a woman between 45 and 60 years old in good health and CMV-seropositive. CDR3s include the opening cysteine and the closing phenylalanine or tryptophan. Each record gives: CDR3 DNA, CDR3 protein, V gene, J gene, D gene, clone size. D genes are given only for firm matches. Only some rows state a clone size, as once, few, many or a class for expanded clones.

CDR3 DNA: TGTGCCGCCCGACTAGCGGGAGCCTCCTACAATGAGCAGTTCTTC
CDR3 protein: CAARLAGASYNEQFF
V gene: TRBV10-3
J gene: TRBJ2-1
D gene: TRBD2
clone size: -

CDR3 DNA: TGTGCCAGCAGTGGATCGACAGGGATAGCCTATGGCTACACCTTC
CDR3 protein: CASSGSTGIAYGYTF
V gene: TRBV6-1
J gene: TRBJ1-2
D gene: TRBD1
clone size: -

CDR3 DNA: TGTGCCAGCAGCTACCTCGGGGGGGTCGAGCAGTACTTC
CDR3 protein: CASSYLGGVEQYF
V gene: TRBV11-2
J gene: TRBJ2-7
D gene: TRBD2
clone size: -

CDR3 DNA: TGCGCCAGCAGCCTTGGACAGGCTTCGATAAACACTGAAGCTTTCTTT
CDR3 protein: CASSLGQASINTEAFF
V gene: TRBV5-1
J gene: TRBJ1-1
D gene: TRBD1
clone size: -

CDR3 DNA: TGTGCCATCAGTGACCCGGGAGGTGAGAACACTGAAGCTTTCTTT
CDR3 protein: CAISDPGGENTEAFF
V gene: TRBV10-3
J gene: TRBJ1-1
D gene: -
clone size: -

CDR3 DNA: TGCGCCAGCAGCCAAGATCTGCAGAAGAACACTGAAGCTTTCTTT
CDR3 protein: CASSQDLQKNTEAFF
V gene: TRBV4-3
J gene: TRBJ1-1
D gene: -
clone size: -

CDR3 DNA: TGTGCCAGCAGCTTAGACGGGGGGGGCACAGATACGCAGTATTTT
CDR3 protein: CASSLDGGGTDTQYF
V gene: TRBV7-2
J gene: TRBJ2-3
D gene: TRBD2
clone size: -

CDR3 DNA: TGTGCCAGCAGCGTAAGGTCAGGGGGTGGTGGGGCCAACGTCCTGACTTTC
CDR3 protein: CASSVRSGGGGANVLTF
V gene: TRBV7-2
J gene: TRBJ2-6
D gene: TRBD1
clone size: -

CDR3 DNA: TGTGCCAGCAGCTCCCAGTGGGGAGAACCCCCTCTTTTT
CDR3 protein: CASSSQWGEPPLF
V gene: TRBV7-9
J gene: TRBJ1-6
D gene: -
clone size: -

CDR3 DNA: TGTGCCAGCAGCTTAGATACGGGGTTTTCTGGAAACACCATATATTTT
CDR3 protein: CASSLDTGFSGNTIYF
V gene: TRBV7-8
J gene: TRBJ1-3
D gene: -
clone size: few

CDR3 DNA: TGCGCCAGCAGCCAAGGCCTATCATCGGGGGTCTACGAGCAGTACTTC
CDR3 protein: CASSQGLSSGVYEQYF
V gene: TRBV4-3
J gene: TRBJ2-7
D gene: -
clone size: -